Reported below is one T cell receptor beta chain. Its antigen remains unknown. Arm-PCR with iRepertoire HTBI primers amplified the CDR3 regions for these TCR beta libraries. TCRdb analysed the multiplex PCR reads with MiXCR anew, one entry per CDR3 protein. The table shows fewer than 400,000 distinct CDR3 sequences, with less than 25% occurring only once. Described time point: persistent/refractory GD, antithyroid drugs over 5 years with positive TRAb. The TCR library used RNA extracted from PBMCs. The data were obtained in a study of regulatory T cells in long-lasting Graves disease. Whole-study results and caveats: Results may be inaccurate due to the small sample size.

The sample in question was peripheral blood mononuclear cells (PBMCs), obtained when the disease was refractory, from a patient treated with antithyroid drugs. This clonotype was obtained from a female donor with Graves disease.

CDR3 bases: TGTGCCAGCAGCTCCTCTTGGACCACAGCTAACTATGGCTACACCTTC. It is translated as CASSSSWTTANYGYTF. The chain employs TRBV7-9 and TRBJ1-2; D gene uncertain. Trimming cost V 4 bases and J 0 bases, with 15 bases left between them. The CDR3 sequence is 16 residues long. Looked up from germline, CDR1 is SEHNR and CDR2 is FQNEAQ (reference sequence). Based on the CDR3 plus reference TRBV7-9 and TRBJ1-2, the full variable domain is DTGVSQNPRHKITKRGQNVTFRCDPISEHNRLYWYRQTLGQGPEFLTYFQNEAQLEKSRLLSDRFSAERPKGSFSTLEIQRTEQGDSAMYLCASSSSWTTANYGYTFGSGTRLTVV.